This entry is about one T cell receptor beta chain. This CDR3 contains 16 residues. Germline CDR1 and CDR2: LNHDA and SQIVND (reference sequence). V was cut by 6 bases and J by 0 bases, with 17 bases left in between. As for treatment: 15 to 20 received Ad26.COV2.S at low or high dose, single or two shots; roughly 5 received placebo; per-sample allocation not given. Specimen acquisition occurred on day 63 following the initial vaccine or placebo injection. This entry is derived from a study of Ad26.COV2.S vaccination and SARS-CoV-2 variants. Clones were sequenced by immunoSEQ multiplex PCR, and TCRdb holds only the in-frame ones, with some missing. The data hold roughly 700,000 clones, with roughly nine tenths observed a single time.

J is TRBJ1-2 and V is TRBV19, with a possible D match to TRBD1 (5 bases). The sample consisted of peripheral blood, taken in a trial of Ad26.COV2.S vaccine versus placebo. The receptor was derived from a person aged 18 to 65 who received the Ad26.COV2.S COVID-19 vaccine or a placebo. Written as DNA, the CDR3 is TGTGCCAGTAGGCGTGGGGCCCAGGGCACTAACTATGGCTACACCTTC. Its protein product is CASRRGAQGTNYGYTF.